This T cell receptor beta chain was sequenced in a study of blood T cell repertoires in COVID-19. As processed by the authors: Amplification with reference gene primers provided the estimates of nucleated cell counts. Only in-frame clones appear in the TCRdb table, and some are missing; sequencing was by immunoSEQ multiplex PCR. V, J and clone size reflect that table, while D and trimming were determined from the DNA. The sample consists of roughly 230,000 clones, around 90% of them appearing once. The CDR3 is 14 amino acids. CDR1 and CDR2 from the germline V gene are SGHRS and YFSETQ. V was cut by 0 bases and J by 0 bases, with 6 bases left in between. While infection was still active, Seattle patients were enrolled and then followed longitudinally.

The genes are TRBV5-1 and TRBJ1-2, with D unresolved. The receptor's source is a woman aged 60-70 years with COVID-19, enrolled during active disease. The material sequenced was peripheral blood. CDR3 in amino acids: CASSLGEANYGYTF. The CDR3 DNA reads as TGCGCCAGCAGCTTGGGGGAGGCTAACTATGGCTACACCTTC.